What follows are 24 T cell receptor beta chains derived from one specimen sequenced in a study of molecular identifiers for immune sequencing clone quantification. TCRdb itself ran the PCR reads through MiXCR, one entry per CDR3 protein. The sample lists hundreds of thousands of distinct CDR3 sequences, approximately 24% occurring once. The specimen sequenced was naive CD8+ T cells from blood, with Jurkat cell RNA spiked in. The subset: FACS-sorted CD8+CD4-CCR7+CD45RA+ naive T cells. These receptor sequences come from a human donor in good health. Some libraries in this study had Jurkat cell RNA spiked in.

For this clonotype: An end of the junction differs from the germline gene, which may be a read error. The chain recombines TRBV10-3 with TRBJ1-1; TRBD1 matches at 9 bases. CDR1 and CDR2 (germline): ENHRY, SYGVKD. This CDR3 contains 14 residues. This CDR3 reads CAIRQGAPGTEALF. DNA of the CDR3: TGTGCCATCAGACAGGGGGCGCCGGGCACTGAAGCTTTGTTT.

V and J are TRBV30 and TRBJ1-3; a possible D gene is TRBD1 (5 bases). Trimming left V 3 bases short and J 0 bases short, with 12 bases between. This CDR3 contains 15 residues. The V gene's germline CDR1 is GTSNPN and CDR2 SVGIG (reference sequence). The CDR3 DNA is TGTGCCTGGAGCACGAGACAGAACTCTGGAAACACCATATATTTT. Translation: CAWSTRQNSGNTIYF.

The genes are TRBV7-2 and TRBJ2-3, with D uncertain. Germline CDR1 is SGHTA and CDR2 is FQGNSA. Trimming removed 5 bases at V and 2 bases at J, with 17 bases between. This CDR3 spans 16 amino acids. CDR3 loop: CASSIADRVPTDTQYF. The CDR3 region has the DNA TGTGCCAGCAGCATTGCCGACCGGGTCCCCACAGATACGCAGTATTTT. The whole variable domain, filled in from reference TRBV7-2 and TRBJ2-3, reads GAGVSQSPSNKVTEKGKDVELRCDPISGHTALYWYRQSLGQGLEFLIYFQGNSAPDKSGLPSDRFSAERTGGSVSTLTIQRTQQEDSAVYLCASSIADRVPTDTQYFGPGTRLTVL.

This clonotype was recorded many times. Here the CDR3 reads CSARPGYYEQYF. The CDR3 nucleotides read TGCAGTGCTAGACCCGGGTACTACGAGCAGTACTTC. The gene calls are TRBV20-1 and TRBJ2-7; D remains ambiguous. The length of the CDR3 is 12 residues. Germline assignment: CDR1 DFQATT and CDR2 SNEGSKA (reference sequence). V was shortened by 2 bases and J by 3 bases, with 8 bases between the two germline ends.

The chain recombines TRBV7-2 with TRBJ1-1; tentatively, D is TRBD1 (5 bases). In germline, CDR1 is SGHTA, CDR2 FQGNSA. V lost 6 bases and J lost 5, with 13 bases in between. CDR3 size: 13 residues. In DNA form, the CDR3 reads TGTGCCAGCAGAAGAACGGGGGGTACTGAAGCTTTCTTT. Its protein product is CASRRTGGTEAFF.

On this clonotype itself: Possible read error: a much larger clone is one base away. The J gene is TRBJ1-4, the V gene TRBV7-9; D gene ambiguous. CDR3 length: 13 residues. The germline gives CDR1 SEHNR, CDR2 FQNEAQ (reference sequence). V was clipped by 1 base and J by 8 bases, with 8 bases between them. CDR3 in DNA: TGTGCCAGCAGCTTAGGGGTGGAGGAAAAACTGTTTTTT. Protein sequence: CASSLGVEEKLFF.

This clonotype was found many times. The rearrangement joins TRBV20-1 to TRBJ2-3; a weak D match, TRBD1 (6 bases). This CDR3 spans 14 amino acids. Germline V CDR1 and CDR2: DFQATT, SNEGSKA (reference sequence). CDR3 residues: CSYGDRILTDTQYF. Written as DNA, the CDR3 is TGCAGCTATGGAGACAGGATACTCACAGATACGCAGTATTTT.

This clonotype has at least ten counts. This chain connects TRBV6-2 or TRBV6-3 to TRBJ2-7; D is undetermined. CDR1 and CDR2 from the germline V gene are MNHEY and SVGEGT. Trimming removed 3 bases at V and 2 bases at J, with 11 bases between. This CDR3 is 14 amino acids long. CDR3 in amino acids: CASSYKGQAYEQYF. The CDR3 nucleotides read TGTGCCAGCAGTTATAAAGGGCAGGCCTACGAGCAGTACTTC.

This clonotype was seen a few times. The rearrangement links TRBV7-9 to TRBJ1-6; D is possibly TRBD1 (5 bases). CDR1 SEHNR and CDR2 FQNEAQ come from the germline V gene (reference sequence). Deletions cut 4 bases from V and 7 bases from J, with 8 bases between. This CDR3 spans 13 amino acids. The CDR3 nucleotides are TGTGCCAGCAGCTCGGGGGGGAATTCACCCCTCCACTTT. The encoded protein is CASSSGGNSPLHF. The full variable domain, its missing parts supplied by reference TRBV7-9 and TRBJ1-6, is DTGVSQNPRHKITKRGQNVTFRCDPISEHNRLYWYRQTLGQGPEFLTYFQNEAQLEKSRLLSDRFSAERPKGSFSTLEIQRTEQGDSAMYLCASSSGGNSPLHFGNGTRLTVT.

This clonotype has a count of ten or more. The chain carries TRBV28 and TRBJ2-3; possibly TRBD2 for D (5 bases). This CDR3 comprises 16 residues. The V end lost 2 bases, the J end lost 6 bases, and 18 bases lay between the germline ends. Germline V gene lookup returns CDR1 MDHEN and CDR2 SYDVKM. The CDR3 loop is CASSLKVGLRGDTQYF. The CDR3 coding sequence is TGTGCCAGCAGTTTAAAAGTAGGCCTTAGAGGGGATACGCAGTATTTT.

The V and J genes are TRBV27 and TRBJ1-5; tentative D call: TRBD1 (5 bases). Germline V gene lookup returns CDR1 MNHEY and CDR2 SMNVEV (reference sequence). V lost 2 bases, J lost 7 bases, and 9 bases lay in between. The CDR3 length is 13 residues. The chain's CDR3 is CASSLQGWQPQHF. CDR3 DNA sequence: TGTGCCAGCAGTTTACAGGGCTGGCAGCCCCAGCATTTT.

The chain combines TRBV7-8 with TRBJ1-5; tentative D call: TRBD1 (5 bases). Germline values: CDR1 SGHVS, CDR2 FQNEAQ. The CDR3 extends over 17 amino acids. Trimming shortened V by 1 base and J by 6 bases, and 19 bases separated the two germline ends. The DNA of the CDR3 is TGTGCCAGCAGCTTAGGCAAGATAGGGGTGGGGAGTCAGCCCCAGCATTTT. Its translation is CASSLGKIGVGSQPQHF.

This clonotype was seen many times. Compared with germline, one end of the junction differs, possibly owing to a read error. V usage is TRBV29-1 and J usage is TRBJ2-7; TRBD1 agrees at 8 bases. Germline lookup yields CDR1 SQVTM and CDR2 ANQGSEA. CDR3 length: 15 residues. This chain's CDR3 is CSVEDPRGLSSEQYF. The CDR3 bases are TGCAGCGTTGAAGACCCCAGGGGGCTCTCCTCCGAGCAGTACTTC.

The CDR3 nucleotides read TGTGCCAGCACCTGGCTGCGGGACACCGGGGAGCTGTTTTTT. This gives the protein CASTWLRDTGELFF. The rearrangement uses TRBV7-6 and TRBJ2-2; D may be TRBD2 (5 bases). Trimming cost V 7 bases and J 3 bases, with 12 bases left between them. The V gene's germline CDR1 is SGHVS and CDR2 FNYEAQ. This CDR3 has 14 amino acids.

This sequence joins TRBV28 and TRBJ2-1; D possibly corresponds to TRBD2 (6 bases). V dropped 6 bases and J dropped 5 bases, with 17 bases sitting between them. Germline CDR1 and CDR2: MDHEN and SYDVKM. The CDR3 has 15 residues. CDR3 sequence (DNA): TGTGCCAGCAGCATGGACGGGAGTGGGAACAATGAGCAGTTCTTC. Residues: CASSMDGSGNNEQFF.

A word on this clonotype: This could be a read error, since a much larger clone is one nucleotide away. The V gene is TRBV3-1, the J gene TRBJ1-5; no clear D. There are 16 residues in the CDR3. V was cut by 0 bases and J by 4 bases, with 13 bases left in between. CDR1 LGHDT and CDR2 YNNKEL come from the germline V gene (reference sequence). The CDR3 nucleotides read TGTGCCAGCAGCCAAGATTATCGGGCAAGTAATCAGCCCCAGCATTTT. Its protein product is CASSQDYRASNQPQHF. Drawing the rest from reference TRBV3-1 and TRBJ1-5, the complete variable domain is DTAVSQTPKYLVTQMGNDKSIKCEQNLGHDTMYWYKQDSKKFLKIMFSYNNKELIINETVPNRFSPKSPDKAHLNLHINSLELGDSAVYFCASSQDYRASNQPQHFGDGTRLSIL.

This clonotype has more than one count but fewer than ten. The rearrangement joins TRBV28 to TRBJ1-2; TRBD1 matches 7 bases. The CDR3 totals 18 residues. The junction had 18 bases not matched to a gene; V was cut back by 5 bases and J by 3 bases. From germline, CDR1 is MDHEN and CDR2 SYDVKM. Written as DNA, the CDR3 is TGTGCCAGCAGTCCACCTCCTAGGGGGCCGTTGCTTGACTATGGCTACACCTTC. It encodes CASSPPPRGPLLDYGYTF.

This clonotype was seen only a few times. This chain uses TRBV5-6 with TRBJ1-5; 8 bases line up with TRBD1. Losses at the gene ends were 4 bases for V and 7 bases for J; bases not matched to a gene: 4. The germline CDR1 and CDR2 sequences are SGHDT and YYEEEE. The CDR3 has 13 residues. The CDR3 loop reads CASSRQGRQPQHF. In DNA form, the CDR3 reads TGTGCCAGCAGCAGACAGGGGAGGCAGCCCCAGCATTTT.

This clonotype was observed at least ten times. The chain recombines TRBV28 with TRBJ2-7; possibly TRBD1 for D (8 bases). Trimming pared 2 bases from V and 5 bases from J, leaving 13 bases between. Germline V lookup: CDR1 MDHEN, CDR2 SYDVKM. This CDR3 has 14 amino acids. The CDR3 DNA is TGTGCCAGCAGTTTACGACAGGGGAGGGACGAGCAGTACTTC. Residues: CASSLRQGRDEQYF.

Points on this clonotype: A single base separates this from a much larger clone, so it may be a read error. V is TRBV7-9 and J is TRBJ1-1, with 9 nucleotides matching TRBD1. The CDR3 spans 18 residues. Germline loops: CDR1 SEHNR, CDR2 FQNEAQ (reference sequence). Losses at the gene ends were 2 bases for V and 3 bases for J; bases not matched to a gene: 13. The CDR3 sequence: CASSLTTLPGQGHTEAFF. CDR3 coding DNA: TGTGCCAGCAGCTTAACCACCTTGCCGGGACAGGGCCACACTGAAGCTTTCTTT.

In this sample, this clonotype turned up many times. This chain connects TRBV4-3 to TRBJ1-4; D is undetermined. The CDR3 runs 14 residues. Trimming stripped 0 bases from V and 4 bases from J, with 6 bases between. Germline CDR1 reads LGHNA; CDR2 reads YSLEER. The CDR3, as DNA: TGCGCCAGCAGCCAAGAAGGACTTAATGAAAAACTGTTTTTT. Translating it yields CASSQEGLNEKLFF.

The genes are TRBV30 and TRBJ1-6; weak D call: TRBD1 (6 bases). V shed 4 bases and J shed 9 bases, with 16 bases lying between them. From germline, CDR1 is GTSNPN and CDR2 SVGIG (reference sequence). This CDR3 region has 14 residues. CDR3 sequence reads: CAWKGGPVRSPLHF. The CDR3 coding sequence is TGTGCCTGGAAGGGGGGGCCCGTTCGTTCACCCCTCCACTTT.

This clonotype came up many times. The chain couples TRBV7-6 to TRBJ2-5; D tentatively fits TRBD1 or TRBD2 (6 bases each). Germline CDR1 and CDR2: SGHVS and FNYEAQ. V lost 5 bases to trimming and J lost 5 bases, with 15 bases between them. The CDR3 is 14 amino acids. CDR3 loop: CASSVWGAYETQYF. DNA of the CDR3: TGTGCCAGCAGCGTATGGGGGGCCTACGAGACCCAGTACTTC.

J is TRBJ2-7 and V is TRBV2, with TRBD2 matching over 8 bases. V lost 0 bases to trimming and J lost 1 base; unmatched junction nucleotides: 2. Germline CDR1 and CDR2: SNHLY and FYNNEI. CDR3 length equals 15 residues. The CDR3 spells CASSEASGASYEQYF. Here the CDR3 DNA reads TGTGCCAGCAGTGAAGCTAGCGGGGCGTCCTACGAGCAGTACTTC.